Below, 2 T cell receptor beta chains from the same sample are listed, as sequenced in a study of T cells after yellow fever vaccination. Via MiXCR, TCRdb re-called the 5' RACE reads, giving one row per CDR3 protein. The sample holds about 350,000 distinct CDR3 sequences, about 7.8% seen once. This material consisted of PBMCs, taken more than 35 days after the first yellow fever vaccination. These receptors were collected from a man younger than 30 who received the YFV17D yellow fever vaccine.

This clonotype showed up just a few times. In DNA, the CDR3 is TGTGCCAGCAGTATCGGACAGGGGGCCATTCAGCCCCAGCATTTT. It yields the protein CASSIGQGAIQPQHF. The gene calls are TRBV28 and TRBJ1-5; 11 positions match TRBD1. Germline CDR1 and CDR2: MDHEN and SYDVKM. The CDR3 is 15 residues long. Trimming took 5 bases from V and 6 from J; bases not matched to a gene: 6. The entire variable domain, with the rest obtained from reference TRBV28 and TRBJ1-5, is as follows: DVKVTQSSRYLVKRTGEKVFLECVQDMDHENMFWYRQDPGLGLRLIYFSYDVKMKEKGDIPEGYSVSREKKERFSLILESASTNQTSMYLCASSIGQGAIQPQHFGDGTRLSIL.

The chain combines TRBV2 with TRBJ2-2; 10 bases agree with TRBD1. Germline V CDR1 and CDR2: SNHLY, FYNNEI. With 10 bases clipped from V and 5 bases from J, the junction kept 4 bases outside the gene matches. CDR3 size: 13 residues. The CDR3 reads CATDRGLTGELFF. The CDR3 region has the DNA TGTGCCACAGACAGGGGGCTTACCGGGGAGCTGTTTTTT.